This TCR beta chain came from a study of vaccination and CD4 T cells after COVID-19. The wider study: Post-diagnosis, post-COVID samples were collected after a median approximately 97 days, ranging 35 to 161.

V shed 6 bases, J shed 2 bases, and the junction held 11 bases outside the gene matches. The V gene's germline CDR1 is MNHEY and CDR2 SVGEGT. The CDR3 loop spans 17 amino acids. Cultured CD4+ T-cell DNA underwent Oncomine TCR Beta short-read sequencing. MiXCR was run by TCRdb on the PCR reads, yielding one entry per CDR3 protein. The profile shows under 6,500 distinct CDR3 sequences, 46% of them singletons. Details on this clonotype: Its antigen is currently unknown.

Treatment described: approximately 9-day PBMC culture with coronavirus spike peptide pools or control peptides (ViraFEST assay). Sequenced material: CD4+ T cells from blood, cultured in vitro. The chain recombines TRBV6-2 or TRBV6-3 with TRBJ2-1; 9 bases are a match to TRBD1. This receptor was identified in a human donor who had recovered from COVID-19. The CDR3 reads CASRHATTGGAYNEQFF. DNA for the CDR3: TGTGCCAGCAGACACGCTACGACAGGGGGGGCCTACAATGAGCAGTTCTTC.